This TCR beta chain appears in the sequencing data of a study of shared clonotypes between healthy human individuals. In this sample, this clone turned up a few times. Source study methods: Filtering was not the same, since immunoSEQ gave junction-only sequences without quality scores. Sequencing was performed with immunoSEQ multiplex PCR; in TCRdb, only in-frame clones are kept and a portion is missing. The DNA was the basis for D and trimming; V, J and clone size are from that table. The sample yields 780,000 or so clones, approximately 72% seen once. From germline, CDR1 is MDHEN and CDR2 SYDVKM. V lost 8 bases to trimming and J lost 6 bases, with 13 bases between them. The CDR3 is made up of 12 amino acids. The donor cohort consisted entirely of Caucasian adults residing in Nashville, Tennessee.

The TCR sequence derives from a woman aged 25-40 years in good health. The chain carries TRBV28 and TRBJ1-2; no clear D gene. Sequenced sample: memory CD4+ T cells sorted from blood. Subset meaning: CD45RA-negative fraction. The CDR3 DNA reads as TGTGCCAGCTCGGGCCAGCCCCATGGCTACACCTTC. It is translated as CASSGQPHGYTF.